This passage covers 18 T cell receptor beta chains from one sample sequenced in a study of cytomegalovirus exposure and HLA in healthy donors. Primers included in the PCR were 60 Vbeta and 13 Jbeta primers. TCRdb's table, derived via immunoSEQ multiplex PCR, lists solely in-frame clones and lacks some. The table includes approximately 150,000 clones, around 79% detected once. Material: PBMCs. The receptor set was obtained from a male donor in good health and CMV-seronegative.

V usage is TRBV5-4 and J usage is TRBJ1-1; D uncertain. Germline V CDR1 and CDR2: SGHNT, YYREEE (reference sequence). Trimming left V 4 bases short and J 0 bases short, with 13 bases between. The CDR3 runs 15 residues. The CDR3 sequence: CASSRGIPMNTEAFF. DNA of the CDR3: TGTGCCAGCAGCCGAGGGATCCCCATGAACACTGAAGCTTTCTTT.

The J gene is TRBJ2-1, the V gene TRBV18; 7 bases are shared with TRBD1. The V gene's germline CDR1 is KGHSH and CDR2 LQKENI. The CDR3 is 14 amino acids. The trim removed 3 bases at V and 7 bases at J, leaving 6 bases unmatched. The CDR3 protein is CASSPPTGFNEQFF. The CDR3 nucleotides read TGTGCCAGCTCACCTCCGACAGGGTTTAATGAGCAGTTCTTC.

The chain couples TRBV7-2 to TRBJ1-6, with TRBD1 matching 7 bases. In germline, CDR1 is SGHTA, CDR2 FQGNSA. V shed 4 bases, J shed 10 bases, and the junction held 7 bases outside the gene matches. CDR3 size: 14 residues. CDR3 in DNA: TGTGCCAGCAGCTACGACAGGGTGGAATCACCCCTCCACTTT. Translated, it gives CASSYDRVESPLHF.

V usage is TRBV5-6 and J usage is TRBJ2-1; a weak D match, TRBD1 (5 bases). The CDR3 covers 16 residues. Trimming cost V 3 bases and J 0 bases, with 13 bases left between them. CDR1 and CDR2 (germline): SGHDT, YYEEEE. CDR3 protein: CASSSLGDSSYNEQFF. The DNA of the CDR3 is TGTGCCAGCAGCTCCCTAGGAGACAGCTCCTACAATGAGCAGTTCTTC.

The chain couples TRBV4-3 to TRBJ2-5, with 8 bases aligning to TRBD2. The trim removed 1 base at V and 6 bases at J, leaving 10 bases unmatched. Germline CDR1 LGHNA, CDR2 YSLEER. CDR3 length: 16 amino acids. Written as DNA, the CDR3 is TGCGCCAGCAGCCAAGTTGGGGGACTAGACTCCAAGACCCAGTACTTC. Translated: CASSQVGGLDSKTQYF.

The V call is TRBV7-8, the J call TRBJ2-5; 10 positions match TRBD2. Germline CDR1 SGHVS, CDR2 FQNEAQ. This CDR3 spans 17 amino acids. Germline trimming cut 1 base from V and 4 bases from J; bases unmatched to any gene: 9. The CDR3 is CASSLVPSGSGGETQYF. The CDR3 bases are TGTGCCAGCAGCTTAGTCCCTAGCGGGAGTGGGGGAGAGACCCAGTACTTC.

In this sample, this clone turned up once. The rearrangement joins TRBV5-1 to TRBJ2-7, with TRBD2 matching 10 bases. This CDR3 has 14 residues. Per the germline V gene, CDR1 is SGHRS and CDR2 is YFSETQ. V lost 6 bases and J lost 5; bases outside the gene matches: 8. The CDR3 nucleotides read TGCGCCAGCACCCCGGGACTAGCGAACCACGAGCAGTACTTC. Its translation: CASTPGLANHEQYF. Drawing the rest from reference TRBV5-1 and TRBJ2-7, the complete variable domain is KAGVTQTPRYLIKTRGQQVTLSCSPISGHRSVSWYQQTPGQGLQFLFEYFSETQRNKGNFPGRFSGRQFSNSRSEMNVSTLELGDSALYLCASTPGLANHEQYFGPGTRLTVT.

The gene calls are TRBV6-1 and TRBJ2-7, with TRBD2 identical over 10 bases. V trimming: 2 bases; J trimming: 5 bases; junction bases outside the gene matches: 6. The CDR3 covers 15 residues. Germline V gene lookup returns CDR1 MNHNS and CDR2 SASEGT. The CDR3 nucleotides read TGTGCCAGCAGTGAACGTCTAGCGGGGGCCCACGAGCAGTACTTC. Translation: CASSERLAGAHEQYF.

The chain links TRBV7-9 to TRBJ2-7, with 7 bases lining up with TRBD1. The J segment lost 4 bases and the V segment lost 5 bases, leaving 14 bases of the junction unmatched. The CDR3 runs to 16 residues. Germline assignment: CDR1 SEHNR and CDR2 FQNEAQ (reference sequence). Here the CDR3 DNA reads TGTGCCAGCAGCAGAAAGGGGACAGAAGCAAGTTACGAGCAGTACTTC. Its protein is CASSRKGTEASYEQYF.

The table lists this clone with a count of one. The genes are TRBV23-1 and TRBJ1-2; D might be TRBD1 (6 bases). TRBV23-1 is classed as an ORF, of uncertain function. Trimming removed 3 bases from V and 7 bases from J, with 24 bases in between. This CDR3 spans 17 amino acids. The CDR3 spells CASSHPRFGGASCGYTF. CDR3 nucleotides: TGCGCCAGCAGTCACCCCCGGTTTGGGGGCGCGTCCTGTGGCTACACCTTC.

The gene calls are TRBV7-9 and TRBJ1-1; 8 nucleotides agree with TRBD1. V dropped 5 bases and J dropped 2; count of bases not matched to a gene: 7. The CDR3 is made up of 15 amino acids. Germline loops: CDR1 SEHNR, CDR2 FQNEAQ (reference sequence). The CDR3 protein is CASSTGQGANTEAFF. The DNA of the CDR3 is TGTGCCAGCAGCACTGGTCAGGGGGCCAACACTGAAGCTTTCTTT.

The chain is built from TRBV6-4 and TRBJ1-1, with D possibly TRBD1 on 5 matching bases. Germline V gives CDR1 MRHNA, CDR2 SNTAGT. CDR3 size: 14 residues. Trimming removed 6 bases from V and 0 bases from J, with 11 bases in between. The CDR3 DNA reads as TGTGCCAGCAGCCCCGGGGGGGTGAACACTGAAGCTTTCTTT. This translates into CASSPGGVNTEAFF.

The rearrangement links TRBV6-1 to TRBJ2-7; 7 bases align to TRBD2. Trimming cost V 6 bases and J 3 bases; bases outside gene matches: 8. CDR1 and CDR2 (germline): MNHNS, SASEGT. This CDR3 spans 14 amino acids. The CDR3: CASRGGGRGYEQYF. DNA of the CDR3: TGTGCCAGCAGAGGTGGCGGGAGAGGCTACGAGCAGTACTTC.

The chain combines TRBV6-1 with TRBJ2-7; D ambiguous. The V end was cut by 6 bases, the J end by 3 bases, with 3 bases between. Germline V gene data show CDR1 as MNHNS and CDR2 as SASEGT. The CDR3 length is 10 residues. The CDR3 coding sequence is TGTGCCAGCAGCAACTACGAGCAGTACTTC. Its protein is CASSNYEQYF.

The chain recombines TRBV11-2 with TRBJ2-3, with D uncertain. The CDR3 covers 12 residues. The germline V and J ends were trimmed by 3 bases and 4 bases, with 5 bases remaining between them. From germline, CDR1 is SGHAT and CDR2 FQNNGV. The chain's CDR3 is CASSFGPDTQYF. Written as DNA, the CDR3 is TGTGCCAGCAGCTTTGGGCCAGATACGCAGTATTTT. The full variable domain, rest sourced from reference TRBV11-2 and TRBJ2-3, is EAGVAQSPRYKIIEKRQSVAFWCNPISGHATLYWYQQILGQGPKLLIQFQNNGVVDDSQLPKDRFSAERLKGVDSTLKIQPAKLEDSAVYLCASSFGPDTQYFGPGTRLTVL.

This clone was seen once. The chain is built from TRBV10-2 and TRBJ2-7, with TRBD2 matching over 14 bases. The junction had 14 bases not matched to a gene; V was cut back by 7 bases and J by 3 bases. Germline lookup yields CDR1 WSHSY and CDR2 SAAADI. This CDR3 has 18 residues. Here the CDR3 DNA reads TGCGCCAGCACCGAGCCCCTGACTAGCGGGAGGGTTAGCTACGAGCAGTACTTC. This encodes CASTEPLTSGRVSYEQYF.

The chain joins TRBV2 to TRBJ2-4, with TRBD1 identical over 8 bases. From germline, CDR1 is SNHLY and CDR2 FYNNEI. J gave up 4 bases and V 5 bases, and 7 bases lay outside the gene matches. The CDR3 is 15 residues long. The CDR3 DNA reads TGTGCCAGCAGTCCCACCCGGACAGGGAAAAACATTCAGTACTTC. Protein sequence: CASSPTRTGKNIQYF.

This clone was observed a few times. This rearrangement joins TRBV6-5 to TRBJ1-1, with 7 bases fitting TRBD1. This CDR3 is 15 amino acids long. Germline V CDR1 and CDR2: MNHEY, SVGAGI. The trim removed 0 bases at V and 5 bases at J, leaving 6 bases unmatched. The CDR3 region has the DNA TGTGCCAGCAGTTACTCTAAGACAGGGCGGACTGAAGCTTTCTTT. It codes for CASSYSKTGRTEAFF.